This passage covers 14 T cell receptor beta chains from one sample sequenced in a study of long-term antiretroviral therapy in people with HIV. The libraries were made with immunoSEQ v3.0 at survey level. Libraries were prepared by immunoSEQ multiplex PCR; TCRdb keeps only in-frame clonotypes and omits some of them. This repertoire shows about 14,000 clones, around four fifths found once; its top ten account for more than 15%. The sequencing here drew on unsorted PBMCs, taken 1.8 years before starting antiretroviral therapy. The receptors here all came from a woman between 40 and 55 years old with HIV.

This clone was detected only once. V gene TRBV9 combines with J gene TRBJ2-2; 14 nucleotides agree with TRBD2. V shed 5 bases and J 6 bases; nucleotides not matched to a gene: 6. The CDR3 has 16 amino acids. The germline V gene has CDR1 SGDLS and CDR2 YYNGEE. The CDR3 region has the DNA TGTGCCAGCAGTGGGACTAGCGGGAGTGGGCCCGGGGAGCTGTTTTTT. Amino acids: CASSGTSGSGPGELFF.

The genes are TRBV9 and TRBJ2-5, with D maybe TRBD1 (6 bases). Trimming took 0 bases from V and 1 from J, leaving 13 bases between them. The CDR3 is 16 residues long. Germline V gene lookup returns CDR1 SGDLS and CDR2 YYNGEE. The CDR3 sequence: CASSVGLGQSQETQYF. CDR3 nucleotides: TGTGCCAGCAGCGTAGGTCTGGGACAAAGCCAAGAGACCCAGTACTTC.

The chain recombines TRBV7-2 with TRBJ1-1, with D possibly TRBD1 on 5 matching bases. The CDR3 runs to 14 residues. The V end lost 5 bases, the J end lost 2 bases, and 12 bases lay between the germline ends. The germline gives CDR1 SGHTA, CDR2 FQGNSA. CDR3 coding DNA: TGTGCCAGCAGCGGCGGACAAGCAAACACTGAAGCTTTCTTT. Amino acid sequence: CASSGGQANTEAFF.

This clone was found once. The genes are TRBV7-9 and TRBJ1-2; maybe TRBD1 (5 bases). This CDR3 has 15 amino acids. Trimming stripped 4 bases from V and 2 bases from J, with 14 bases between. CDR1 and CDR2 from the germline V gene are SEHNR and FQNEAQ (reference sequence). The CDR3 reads CASSYPLTENYGYTF. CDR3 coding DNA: TGTGCCAGCAGCTACCCGCTGACAGAGAACTATGGCTACACCTTC.

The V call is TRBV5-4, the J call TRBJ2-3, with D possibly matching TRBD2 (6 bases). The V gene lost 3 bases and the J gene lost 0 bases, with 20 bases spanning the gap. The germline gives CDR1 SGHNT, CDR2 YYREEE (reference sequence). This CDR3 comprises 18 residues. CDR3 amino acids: CASSWGRVTRISTDTQYF. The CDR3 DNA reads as TGTGCCAGCAGCTGGGGACGTGTGACTAGGATAAGCACAGATACGCAGTATTTT. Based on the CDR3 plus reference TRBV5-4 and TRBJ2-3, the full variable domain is ETGVTQSPTHLIKTRGQQVTLRCSSQSGHNTVSWYQQALGQGPQFIFQYYREEENGRGNFPPRFSGLQFPNYSSELNVNALELDDSALYLCASSWGRVTRISTDTQYFGPGTRLTVL.

The CDR3 bases are TGTGCCAGCAGTCAAGCAATCTCCTACGAGCAGTACTTC. Amino acids: CASSQAISYEQYF. V and J are TRBV28 and TRBJ2-7; D is uncertain. This CDR3 has 13 residues. The germline V and J ends were trimmed by 5 bases and 0 bases, with 8 bases remaining between them. Germline V gene lookup returns CDR1 MDHEN and CDR2 SYDVKM.

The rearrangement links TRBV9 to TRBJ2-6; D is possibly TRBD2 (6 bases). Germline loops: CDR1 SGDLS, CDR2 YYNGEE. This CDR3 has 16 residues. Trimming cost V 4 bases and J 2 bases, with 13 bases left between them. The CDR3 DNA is TGTGCCAGCAGCCTCATGGGGGGAGCTGGGGCCAACGTCCTGACTTTC. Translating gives CASSLMGGAGANVLTF.

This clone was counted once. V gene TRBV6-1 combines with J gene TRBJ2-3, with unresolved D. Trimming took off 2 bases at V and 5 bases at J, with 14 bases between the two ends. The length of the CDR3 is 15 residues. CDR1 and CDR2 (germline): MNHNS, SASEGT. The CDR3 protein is CASSEFGSPQDTQYF. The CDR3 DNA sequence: TGTGCCAGCAGTGAATTTGGCAGTCCCCAAGATACGCAGTATTTT.

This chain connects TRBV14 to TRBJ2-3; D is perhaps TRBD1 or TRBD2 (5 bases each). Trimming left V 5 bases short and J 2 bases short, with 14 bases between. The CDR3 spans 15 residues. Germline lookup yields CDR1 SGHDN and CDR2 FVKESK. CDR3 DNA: TGTGCCAGCAGCGGCCGGGACGGATACACAGATACGCAGTATTTT. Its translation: CASSGRDGYTDTQYF.

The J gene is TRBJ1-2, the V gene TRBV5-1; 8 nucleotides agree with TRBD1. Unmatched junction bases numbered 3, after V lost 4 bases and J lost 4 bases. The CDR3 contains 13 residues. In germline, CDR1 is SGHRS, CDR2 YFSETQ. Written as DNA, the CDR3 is TGCGCCAGCAGCAGAGGGACAGGCTATGGCTACACCTTC. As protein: CASSRGTGYGYTF.

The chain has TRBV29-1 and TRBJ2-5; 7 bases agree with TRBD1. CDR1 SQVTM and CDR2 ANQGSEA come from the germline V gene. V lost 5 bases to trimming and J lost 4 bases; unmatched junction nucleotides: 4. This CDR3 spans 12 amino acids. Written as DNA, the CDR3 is TGCAGCGTTTGGACAGGAGCAGAGACCCAGTACTTC. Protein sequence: CSVWTGAETQYF.

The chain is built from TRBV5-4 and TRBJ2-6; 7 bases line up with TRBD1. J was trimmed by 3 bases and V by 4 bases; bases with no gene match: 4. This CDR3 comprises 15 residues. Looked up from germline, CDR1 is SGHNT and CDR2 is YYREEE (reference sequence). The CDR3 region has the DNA TGTGCCAGCAGCCTACAGGGGCTTGGGGCCAACGTCCTGACTTTC. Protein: CASSLQGLGANVLTF. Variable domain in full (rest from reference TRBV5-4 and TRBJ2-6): ETGVTQSPTHLIKTRGQQVTLRCSSQSGHNTVSWYQQALGQGPQFIFQYYREEENGRGNFPPRFSGLQFPNYSSELNVNALELDDSALYLCASSLQGLGANVLTFGAGSRLTVL.

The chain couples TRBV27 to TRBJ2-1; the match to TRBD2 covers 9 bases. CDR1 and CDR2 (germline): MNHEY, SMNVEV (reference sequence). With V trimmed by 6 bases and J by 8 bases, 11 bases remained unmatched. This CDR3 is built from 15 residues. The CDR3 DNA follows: TGTGCCAGCAGGATGCCCGGGACTAGCAGGGATGAGCAGTTCTTC. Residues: CASRMPGTSRDEQFF.

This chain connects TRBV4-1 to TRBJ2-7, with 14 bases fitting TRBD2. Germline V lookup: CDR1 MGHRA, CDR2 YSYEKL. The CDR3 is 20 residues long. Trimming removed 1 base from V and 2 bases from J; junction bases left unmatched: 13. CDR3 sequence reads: CASSQGAGGLAGVEAYEQYF. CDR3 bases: TGCGCCAGCAGCCAAGGGGCGGGGGGACTAGCGGGAGTAGAGGCCTACGAGCAGTACTTC.